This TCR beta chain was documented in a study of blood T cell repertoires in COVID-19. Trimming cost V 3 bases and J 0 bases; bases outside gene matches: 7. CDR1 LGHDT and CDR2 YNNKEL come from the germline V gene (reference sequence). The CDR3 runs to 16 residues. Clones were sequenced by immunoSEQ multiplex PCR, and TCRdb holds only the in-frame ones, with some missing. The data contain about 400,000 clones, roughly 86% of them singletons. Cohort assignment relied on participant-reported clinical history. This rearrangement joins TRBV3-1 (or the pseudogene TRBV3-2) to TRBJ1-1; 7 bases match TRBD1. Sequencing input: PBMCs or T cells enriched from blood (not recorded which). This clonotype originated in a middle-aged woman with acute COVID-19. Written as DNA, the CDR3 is TGTGCCAGCAGCCAGAACAGGGGTGGTATGAACACTGAAGCTTTCTTT. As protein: CASSQNRGGMNTEAFF.